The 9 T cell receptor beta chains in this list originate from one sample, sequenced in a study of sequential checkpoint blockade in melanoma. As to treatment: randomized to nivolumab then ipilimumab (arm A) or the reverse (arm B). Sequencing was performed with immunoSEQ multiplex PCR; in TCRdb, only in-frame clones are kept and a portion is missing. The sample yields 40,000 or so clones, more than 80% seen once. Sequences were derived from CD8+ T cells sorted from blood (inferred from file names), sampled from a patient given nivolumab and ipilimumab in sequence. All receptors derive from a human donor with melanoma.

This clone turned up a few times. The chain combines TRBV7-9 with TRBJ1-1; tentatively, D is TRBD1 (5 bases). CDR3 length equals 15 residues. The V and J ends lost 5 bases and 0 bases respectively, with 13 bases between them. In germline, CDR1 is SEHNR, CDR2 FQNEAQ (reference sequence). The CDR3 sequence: CASSDHRQMNTEAFF. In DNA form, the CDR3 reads TGTGCCAGCAGCGACCACCGACAGATGAACACTGAAGCTTTCTTT.

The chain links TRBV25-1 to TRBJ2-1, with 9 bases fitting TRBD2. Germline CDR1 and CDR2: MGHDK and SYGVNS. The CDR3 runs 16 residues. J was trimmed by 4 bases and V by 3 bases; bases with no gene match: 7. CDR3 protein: CASSEQSGRWYNEQFF. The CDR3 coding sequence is TGTGCCAGCAGTGAGCAGAGCGGGAGGTGGTACAATGAGCAGTTCTTC.

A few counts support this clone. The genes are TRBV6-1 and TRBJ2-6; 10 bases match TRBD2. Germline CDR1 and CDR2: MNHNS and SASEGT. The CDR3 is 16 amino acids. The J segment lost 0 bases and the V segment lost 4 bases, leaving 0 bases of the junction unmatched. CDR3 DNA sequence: TGTGCCAGCAGTGGGACTAGCGGCTCTGGGGCCAACGTCCTGACTTTC. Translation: CASSGTSGSGANVLTF.

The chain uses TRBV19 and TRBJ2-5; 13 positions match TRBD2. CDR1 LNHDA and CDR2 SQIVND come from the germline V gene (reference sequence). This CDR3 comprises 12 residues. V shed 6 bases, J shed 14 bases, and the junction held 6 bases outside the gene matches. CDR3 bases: TGTGCCAGTAGGAAGGGACTAGCGGGACTATACTTC. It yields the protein CASRKGLAGLYF.

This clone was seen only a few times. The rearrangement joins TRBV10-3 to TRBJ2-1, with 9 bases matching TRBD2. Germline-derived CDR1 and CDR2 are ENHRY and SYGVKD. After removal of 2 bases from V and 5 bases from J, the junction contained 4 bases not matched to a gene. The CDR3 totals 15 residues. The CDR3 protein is CAISEMASGNNEQFF. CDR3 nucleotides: TGTGCCATCAGTGAGATGGCTAGCGGGAACAATGAGCAGTTCTTC.

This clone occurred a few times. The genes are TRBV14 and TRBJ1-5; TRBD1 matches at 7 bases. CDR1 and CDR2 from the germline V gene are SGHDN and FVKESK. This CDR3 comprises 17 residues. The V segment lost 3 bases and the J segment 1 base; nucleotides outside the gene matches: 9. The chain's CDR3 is CASSHLKPGQSNQPQHF. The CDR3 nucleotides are TGTGCCAGCAGCCATCTCAAGCCGGGACAGAGCAATCAGCCCCAGCATTTT. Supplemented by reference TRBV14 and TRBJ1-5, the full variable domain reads EAGVTQFPSHSVIEKGQTVTLRCDPISGHDNLYWYRRVMGKEIKFLLHFVKESKQDESGMPNNRFLAERTGGTYSTLKVQPAELEDSGVYFCASSHLKPGQSNQPQHFGDGTRLSIL.

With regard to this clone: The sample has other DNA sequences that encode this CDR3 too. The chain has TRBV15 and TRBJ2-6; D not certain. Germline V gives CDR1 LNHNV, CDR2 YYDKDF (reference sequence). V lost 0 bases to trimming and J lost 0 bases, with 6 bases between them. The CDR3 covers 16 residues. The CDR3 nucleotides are TGTGCCACCAGCAGAGATCGGTACTCTGGGGCCAACGTCCTGACTTTC. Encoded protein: CATSRDRYSGANVLTF.

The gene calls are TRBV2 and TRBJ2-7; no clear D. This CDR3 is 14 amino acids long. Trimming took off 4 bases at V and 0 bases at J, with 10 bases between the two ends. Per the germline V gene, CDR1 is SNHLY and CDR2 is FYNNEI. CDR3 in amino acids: CASSGEESSYEQYF. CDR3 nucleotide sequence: TGTGCCAGCAGTGGTGAAGAGAGCTCCTACGAGCAGTACTTC. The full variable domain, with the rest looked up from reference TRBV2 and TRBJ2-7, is EPEVTQTPSHQVTQMGQEVILRCVPISNHLYFYWYRQILGQKVEFLVSFYNNEISEKSEIFDDQFSVERPDGSNFTLKIRSTKLEDSAMYFCASSGEESSYEQYFGPGTRLTVT.

The CDR3 loop reads CASSRFQGEDGYTF. The CDR3 DNA is TGTGCCAGCAGTCGTTTCCAGGGTGAGGATGGCTACACCTTC. The rearrangement links TRBV6-5 to TRBJ1-2; perhaps TRBD1 as D (5 bases). The CDR3 covers 14 residues. Germline V CDR1 and CDR2: MNHEY, SVGAGI. The germline V and J ends were trimmed by 5 bases and 6 bases, with 16 bases remaining between them.